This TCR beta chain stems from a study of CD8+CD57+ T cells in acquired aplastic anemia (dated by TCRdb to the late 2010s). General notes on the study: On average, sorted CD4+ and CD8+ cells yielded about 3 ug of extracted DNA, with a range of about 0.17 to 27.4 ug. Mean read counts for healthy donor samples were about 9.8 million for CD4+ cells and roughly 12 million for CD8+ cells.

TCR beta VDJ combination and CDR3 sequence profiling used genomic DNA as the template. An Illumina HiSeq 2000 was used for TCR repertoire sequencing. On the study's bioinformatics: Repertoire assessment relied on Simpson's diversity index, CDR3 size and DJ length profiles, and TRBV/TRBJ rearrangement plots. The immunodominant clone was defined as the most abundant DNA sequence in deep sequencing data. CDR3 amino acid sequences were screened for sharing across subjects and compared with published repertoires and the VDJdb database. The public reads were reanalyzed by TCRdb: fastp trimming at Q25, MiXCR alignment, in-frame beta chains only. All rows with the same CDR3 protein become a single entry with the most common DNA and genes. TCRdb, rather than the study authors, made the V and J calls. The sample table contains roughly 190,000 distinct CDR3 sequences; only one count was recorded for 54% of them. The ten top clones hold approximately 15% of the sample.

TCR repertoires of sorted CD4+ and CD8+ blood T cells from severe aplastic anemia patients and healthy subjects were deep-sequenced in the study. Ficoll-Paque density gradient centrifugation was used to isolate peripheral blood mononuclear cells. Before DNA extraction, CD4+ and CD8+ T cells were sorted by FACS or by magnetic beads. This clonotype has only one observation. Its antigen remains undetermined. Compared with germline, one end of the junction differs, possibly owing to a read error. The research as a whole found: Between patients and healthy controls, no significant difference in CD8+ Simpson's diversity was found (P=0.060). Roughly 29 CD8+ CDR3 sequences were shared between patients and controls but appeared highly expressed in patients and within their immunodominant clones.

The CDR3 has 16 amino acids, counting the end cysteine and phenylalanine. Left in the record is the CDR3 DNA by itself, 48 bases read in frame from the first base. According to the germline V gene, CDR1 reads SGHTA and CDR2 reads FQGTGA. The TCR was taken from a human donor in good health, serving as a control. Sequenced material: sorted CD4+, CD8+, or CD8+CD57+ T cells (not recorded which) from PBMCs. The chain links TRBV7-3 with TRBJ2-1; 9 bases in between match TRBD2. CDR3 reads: CASSLKGVAGDNEQFF. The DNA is TGTGCCAGCAGTTTAAAGGGGGTAGCGGGGGACAATGAGCAGTTCTTC.